Shown below are 27 T cell receptor beta chains from a single sample sequenced in a study of blood T cell repertoires in COVID-19. TCRdb keeps only in-frame clones here, not all; method: immunoSEQ multiplex PCR. The sample records more than 100,000 clones, about 79% being singletons. Sequencing was carried out using peripheral blood. These TCRs come from a woman in her fifties or sixties with acute or convalescent COVID-19.

V usage is TRBV19 and J usage is TRBJ1-6; the match to TRBD1 covers 9 bases. In germline, CDR1 is LNHDA, CDR2 SQIVND (reference sequence). J gave up 9 bases and V 6 bases, and 9 bases lay outside the gene matches. The CDR3 spans 15 residues. The CDR3 sequence: CASSITGGNGSPLHF. For the CDR3, the DNA is TGTGCCAGTAGCATAACAGGGGGCAACGGTTCACCCCTCCACTTT.

The chain has TRBV5-1 and TRBJ1-2; TRBD1 aligns across 7 bases. The CDR3 has 14 amino acids. CDR1 and CDR2 (germline): SGHRS, YFSETQ. After removal of 0 bases from V and 2 bases from J, the junction contained 1 base not matched to a gene. CDR3 nucleotides: TGCGCCAGCAGCTTGGAGACAGGGAACTATGGCTACACCTTC. Protein product: CASSLETGNYGYTF.

The chain combines TRBV19 with TRBJ1-1, with D uncertain. V shed 0 bases and J shed 1 base, with 6 bases lying between them. This CDR3 is built from 14 residues. Germline CDR1 LNHDA, CDR2 SQIVND (reference sequence). CDR3 in DNA: TGTGCCAGTAGTATAGATCACGGGAACACTGAAGCTTTCTTT. The encoded protein is CASSIDHGNTEAFF.

This clone was seen a handful of times. The V and J genes are TRBV30 and TRBJ1-4; unclear D gene. V lost 0 bases to trimming and J lost 5 bases, with 16 bases between them. The CDR3 loop spans 16 amino acids. CDR1 and CDR2 from the germline V gene are GTSNPN and SVGIG (reference sequence). The CDR3, as DNA: TGTGCCTGGAGTGTAGTGAGCGGACGCATCAATGAAAAACTGTTTTTT. Translating gives CAWSVVSGRINEKLFF. The whole variable domain, filled in from reference TRBV30 and TRBJ1-4, reads SQTIHQWPATLVQPVGSPLSLECTVEGTSNPNLYWYRQAAGRGLQLLFYSVGIGQISSEVPQNLSASRPQDRQFILSSKKLLLSDSGFYLCAWSVVSGRINEKLFFGSGTQLSVL.

The chain employs TRBV11-2 and TRBJ2-3, with 8 positions matching TRBD2. V was pared by 3 bases and J by 3 bases, with 5 bases of the junction left unmatched. This CDR3 spans 15 amino acids. Germline assignment: CDR1 SGHAT and CDR2 FQNNGV. The CDR3 sequence: CASSFERGRTDTQYF. As DNA, the CDR3 is TGTGCCAGCAGCTTCGAGCGGGGGAGGACAGATACGCAGTATTTT.

The chain is built from TRBV5-6 and TRBJ1-4; 7 bases map to TRBD1. Germline V lookup: CDR1 SGHDT, CDR2 YYEEEE. The CDR3 spans 15 residues. The junction had 10 bases not matched to a gene; V was cut back by 4 bases and J by 7 bases. CDR3 sequence reads: CASSENRGHSEKLFF. In nucleotides, the CDR3 is TGTGCCAGCAGCGAGAACAGGGGCCATAGTGAAAAACTGTTTTTT. Full variable domain (remainder filled in from reference TRBV5-6 and TRBJ1-4): DAGVTQSPTHLIKTRGQQVTLRCSPKSGHDTVSWYQQALGQGPQFIFQYYEEEERQRGNFPDRFSGHQFPNYSSELNVNALLLGDSALYLCASSENRGHSEKLFFGSGTQLSVL.

The chain recombines TRBV7-8 with TRBJ1-5; TRBD1 agrees at 9 bases. Per germline, CDR1 SGHVS and CDR2 FQNEAQ. With V trimmed by 3 bases and J by 4 bases, 4 bases remained unmatched. This CDR3 is built from 15 residues. DNA of the CDR3: TGTGCCAGCAGCTTGGAGGGACAGGGAAATCAGCCCCAGCATTTT. It yields the protein CASSLEGQGNQPQHF.

CDR3 nucleotide sequence: TGTGCCAGTAGAAACGACAGGGGGCGTAGCAATCAGCCCCAGCATTTT. It encodes CASRNDRGRSNQPQHF. The chain employs TRBV19 and TRBJ1-5; the match to TRBD1 covers 10 bases. The CDR3 contains 16 residues. V shed 6 bases and J 0 bases; nucleotides not matched to a gene: 5. The germline V gene has CDR1 LNHDA and CDR2 SQIVND (reference sequence).

This chain links TRBV30 with TRBJ1-2; no firm D call. Trimming removed 5 bases from V and 7 bases from J, with 11 bases in between. The CDR3 has 11 residues. Germline V lookup: CDR1 GTSNPN, CDR2 SVGIG (reference sequence). CDR3 protein: CAWARVFGYTF. CDR3 sequence (DNA): TGTGCCTGGGCGAGGGTGTTTGGCTACACCTTC.

This rearrangement joins TRBV6-6 to TRBJ2-7, with TRBD1 as a possible D gene (6 bases). V lost 0 bases and J 3 bases, leaving 15 bases between the germline ends. CDR1 is MNHNY, CDR2 SVGAGI, per germline (reference sequence). The CDR3 length is 16 residues. The CDR3 DNA is TGTGCCAGCAGTTACTCCACAGGACAGCTATACTACGAGCAGTACTTC. Amino acids: CASSYSTGQLYYEQYF.

This sequence joins TRBV3-1 (or the pseudogene TRBV3-2) and TRBJ2-2, with D perhaps TRBD2 (6 bases). The V gene's germline CDR1 is LGHDT and CDR2 YNNKEL (reference sequence). The CDR3 length is 17 residues. V was trimmed by 3 bases and J by 5 bases, leaving 19 bases between them. The CDR3, as DNA: TGTGCCAGCAGCCAGACGGGAAGCGGGCTTTATACCGGGGAGCTGTTTTTT. As protein: CASSQTGSGLYTGELFF.

V usage is TRBV18 and J usage is TRBJ1-5; TRBD1 matches 7 bases. Looked up from germline, CDR1 is KGHSH and CDR2 is LQKENI. Losses at the gene ends were 3 bases for V and 2 bases for J; bases not matched to a gene: 10. This CDR3 has 17 amino acids. The CDR3, as DNA: TGTGCCAGCTCACCTTTGTCAGGGGGTTTTGGCAATCAGCCCCAGCATTTT. It encodes CASSPLSGGFGNQPQHF. Looking up the rest from reference TRBV18 and TRBJ1-5 gives the full variable domain: NAGVMQNPRHLVRRRGQEARLRCSPMKGHSHVYWYRQLPEEGLKFMVYLQKENIIDESGMPKERFSAEFPKEGPSILRIQQVVRGDSAAYFCASSPLSGGFGNQPQHFGDGTRLSIL.

V is TRBV28 and J is TRBJ2-2; 9 bases match TRBD1. The CDR3 extends over 17 amino acids. CDR1 is MDHEN, CDR2 SYDVKM, per germline. The trim removed 7 bases at V and 2 bases at J, leaving 11 bases unmatched. The CDR3 DNA reads TGTGCCAGCACCCCCGCCCAGGGACAGGGAAACACCGGGGAGCTGTTTTTT. It yields the protein CASTPAQGQGNTGELFF.

The chain joins TRBV7-9 to TRBJ2-1; 11 nucleotides align to TRBD2. The V and J ends lost 5 bases and 0 bases, in that order; junction bases with no gene match: 12. CDR3 size: 19 residues. Germline CDR1 and CDR2: SEHNR and FQNEAQ (reference sequence). In DNA form, the CDR3 reads TGTGCCAGCAGCGCCCAACCTAGCGGGGGGCCGAGCTCCTACAATGAGCAGTTCTTC. Translated, it gives CASSAQPSGGPSSYNEQFF.

This clone was found a few times. J is TRBJ1-1 and V is TRBV3-1 (or the pseudogene TRBV3-2); 8 bases are a match to TRBD1. The CDR3 totals 14 residues. The V segment lost 4 bases and the J segment 9 bases; nucleotides outside the gene matches: 10. The V gene's germline CDR1 is LGHDT and CDR2 YNNKEL (reference sequence). The CDR3 sequence: CASSPYQGAQQAFF. The CDR3 DNA reads as TGTGCCAGCAGCCCCTATCAGGGGGCGCAGCAAGCTTTCTTT.

The genes are TRBV14 and TRBJ1-1; a weak D match, TRBD1 (6 bases). Germline V CDR1 and CDR2: SGHDN, FVKESK. V was pared by 0 bases and J by 11 bases, with 22 bases between. This CDR3 comprises 16 residues. The CDR3 sequence: CASSQESLVRATGAFF. CDR3 sequence (DNA): TGTGCCAGCAGCCAAGAAAGTTTGGTCAGGGCCACAGGGGCTTTCTTT.

A few counts support this clone. This chain uses TRBV6-5 with TRBJ2-7; 11 nucleotides align to TRBD1. There are 15 residues in the CDR3. With V trimmed by 7 bases and J by 1 base, 6 bases remained unmatched. Germline V gene lookup returns CDR1 MNHEY and CDR2 SVGAGI. CDR3 in DNA: TGTGCCAGCATCGCCGGACAGGGGGCATCCTACGAGCAGTACTTC. It encodes CASIAGQGASYEQYF.

This rearrangement joins TRBV25-1 to TRBJ1-2; the D gene is possibly TRBD1 (6 bases). Germline CDR1 and CDR2: MGHDK and SYGVNS. V lost 6 bases and J 6 bases, leaving 14 bases between the germline ends. The CDR3 has 13 amino acids. DNA for the CDR3: TGTGCCAGCAGAGAAGACAGGCAAAATGGCTACACCTTC. Protein: CASREDRQNGYTF.

This clone was detected only a few times. This chain joins TRBV2 and TRBJ1-4; unclear D gene. The germline CDR1 and CDR2 sequences are SNHLY and FYNNEI. The CDR3 consists of 15 residues. V was clipped by 6 bases and J by 2 bases, with 13 bases between them. For the CDR3, the DNA is TGTGCCAGCAGCGCAATACCGGGTACTAATGAAAAACTGTTTTTT. Translated: CASSAIPGTNEKLFF.

V usage is TRBV5-1 and J usage is TRBJ2-7, with 8 positions matching TRBD1. Trimming cost V 3 bases and J 3 bases; bases outside gene matches: 5. The CDR3 sequence is 14 residues long. Germline CDR1 reads SGHRS; CDR2 reads YFSETQ. The CDR3 protein is CASSSQGAGYEQYF. In nucleotides, the CDR3 is TGCGCCAGCAGCTCCCAGGGGGCCGGCTACGAGCAGTACTTC.

The chain is built from TRBV11-2 and TRBJ1-2; TRBD1 is a possible D gene (5 bases). The CDR3 has 13 amino acids. V was cut by 4 bases and J by 0 bases, with 6 bases left in between. Germline CDR1 is SGHAT and CDR2 is FQNNGV. Here the CDR3 DNA reads TGTGCCAGCAGCTCGACAGCTAACTATGGCTACACCTTC. It encodes CASSSTANYGYTF.

V is TRBV5-1 and J is TRBJ1-3; 9 bases match TRBD1. The V and J ends lost 4 bases and 7 bases, in that order; junction bases with no gene match: 6. CDR3 length: 14 residues. Germline CDR1 is SGHRS and CDR2 is YFSETQ. The CDR3 is CASSPSGTGNTIYF. The CDR3 bases are TGCGCCAGCAGCCCCTCTGGGACAGGGAACACCATATATTTT. The full variable domain, with the rest looked up from reference TRBV5-1 and TRBJ1-3, is KAGVTQTPRYLIKTRGQQVTLSCSPISGHRSVSWYQQTPGQGLQFLFEYFSETQRNKGNFPGRFSGRQFSNSRSEMNVSTLELGDSALYLCASSPSGTGNTIYFGEGSWLTVV.

This clone has only one observation. The genes are TRBV29-1 and TRBJ2-3; a possible D gene is TRBD1 (5 bases). V was trimmed by 4 bases and J by 2 bases, leaving 10 bases between them. The CDR3 is 13 residues long. Per the germline V gene, CDR1 is SQVTM and CDR2 is ANQGSEA. As DNA, the CDR3 is TGCAGCGTTGCCAGGGCCCACACAGATACGCAGTATTTT. It is translated as CSVARAHTDTQYF.

This chain connects TRBV28 to TRBJ1-4; TRBD1 matches at 10 bases. V lost 4 bases and J lost 6; bases outside the gene matches: 8. Germline CDR1 is MDHEN and CDR2 is SYDVKM. This CDR3 has 16 residues. This CDR3 reads CASSSRTGGWYEKLFF. The CDR3 coding sequence is TGTGCCAGCAGTTCCCGGACAGGGGGATGGTATGAAAAACTGTTTTTT.

This chain joins TRBV5-1 and TRBJ1-4; TRBD1 might be the D (6 bases). V was shortened by 4 bases and J by 8 bases, with 15 bases between the two germline ends. The CDR3 spans 14 residues. Per germline, CDR1 SGHRS and CDR2 YFSETQ. The DNA for the CDR3 is TGCGCCAGCAGCCAACAGGGCAGGGCCGAAAAACTGTTTTTT. Its translation is CASSQQGRAEKLFF.

The chain recombines TRBV19 with TRBJ1-1; no reliable D call. V was pared by 8 bases and J by 5 bases, with 21 bases between. CDR1 is LNHDA, CDR2 SQIVND, per germline (reference sequence). This CDR3 region has 15 residues. CDR3 sequence (DNA): TGTGCCAGTTTCCTGGGGAGTCGTATGGGGACTGAAGCTTTCTTT. Its translation is CASFLGSRMGTEAFF.

This chain connects TRBV4-1 to TRBJ1-6; D remains unclear. The CDR3 totals 13 residues. V was cut by 1 base and J by 9 bases, with 7 bases left in between. Germline lookup yields CDR1 MGHRA and CDR2 YSYEKL. CDR3 nucleotide sequence: TGCGCCAGCAGCCAAGGTCTTCTTTCACCCCTCCACTTT. This gives the protein CASSQGLLSPLHF.